This TCR beta chain is from a study of cytomegalovirus exposure and HLA in healthy donors. PCR was performed using 60 Vbeta and 13 Jbeta primers. How the authors handled the data: Some 11 million of the about 80 million unique TCR beta chains counted in a later analysis were shared. Here immunoSEQ multiplex PCR was the method, and the copy in TCRdb shows in-frame clones only, minus some. V and J calls and clone size are given by that table; D and trimming were obtained from the DNA. This specimen shows tens of thousands of clones; the ten leading clones hold roughly 5%. Concerning this clone itself: Its antigen is undetermined.

Study observations and caveats: Most TCR beta V segments were productive about 90% or about 30% of the time in an earlier analysis. One variant, a missense change in DCLRE1C, was linked in a later analysis to TCR beta V- and J-gene trimming. The authors enumerated over 150 TCR beta chains as linked to cytomegalovirus.

The TCR sequence derives from a female donor in good health and CMV-seronegative. The specimen was PBMCs.

Here the CDR3 DNA reads TGTGCCAGCAGGCATCAGGGACAGGGGTCTGGGGCCAACGTCCTGACTTTC. It translates to CASRHQGQGSGANVLTF. J is TRBJ2-6 and V is TRBV28, with 10 bases lining up with TRBD1. V was clipped by 6 bases and J by 1 base; unmatched bases: 6. Germline CDR1 is MDHEN and CDR2 is SYDVKM. The CDR3 has 17 residues.